This paragraph covers one T cell receptor (beta chain) sequence. The antigen is unknown. The table came from immunoSEQ multiplex PCR; TCRdb's copy has only in-frame clones and leaves some out. The sample lists around 2,000,000 clones, roughly 96% occurring once. This entry belongs to a study of shared clonotypes between healthy human individuals. Looked up from germline, CDR1 is SGHTA and CDR2 is FQGNSA. V dropped 1 base and J dropped 16; count of bases not matched to a gene: 9. The CDR3 loop spans 13 amino acids. General study points: Estimated richness was generally greater in naive than memory subsets. Among donors, clonotype sharing was expected to be affected by sequencing depth.

Sample: naive CD4+ T cells sorted from blood. Indicated subset: CD45RA+ positively selected. This receptor was identified in a man aged 18 to 30 in good health. J is TRBJ2-2 and V is TRBV7-2; 7 bases fit TRBD1. CDR3 residues: CASSLEGVTGPFF. The DNA of the CDR3 is TGTGCCAGCAGCTTAGAGGGGGTGACAGGGCCGTTTTTT.